Given below is one T cell receptor (beta chain) in context. This sample stems from a study of blood T cell repertoires in COVID-19. TCRdb's copy holds only in-frame clones and misses some; the assay was immunoSEQ multiplex PCR. The repertoire has hundreds of thousands of clones, 89% of them found once; the top ten carry roughly a tenth. Those enrolled, adults aged roughly 18 to 100 years, came from about 24 US areas. Participant-reported clinical history was the basis for cohort assignment. Donors of Cohort 3 who recovered were those that had two negative PCRs, clearance, or symptom resolution. CDR1 KGHSH and CDR2 LQKENI come from the germline V gene. This CDR3 comprises 12 residues. Trimming pared 1 base from V and 5 bases from J, leaving 6 bases between.

The rearrangement joins TRBV18 to TRBJ2-7; D is unresolved. This receptor was identified in a woman aged 40 to 55 who had recovered from COVID-19. The sequencing input was PBMCs or T cells enriched from blood (not recorded which). CDR3 nucleotide sequence: TGTGCCAGCTCACCACAGAGGAACGAGCAGTACTTC. Protein sequence: CASSPQRNEQYF.